One and the same sample provided the 4 T cell receptor beta chains below, sequenced in a study of T cell changes during pregnancy in multiple sclerosis. The repertoire was sequenced with immunoSEQ multiplex PCR; TCRdb's copy has only in-frame clones and lacks some. The sample consists of about 72,000 clones, around nine tenths of them appearing once. The sequencing used peripheral blood, collected in the first trimester of pregnancy. Receptors originate from a female donor in good health, enrolled as a control in a pregnancy study.

This rearrangement joins TRBV25-1 to TRBJ1-2; a possible D gene is TRBD1 (6 bases). From germline, CDR1 is MGHDK and CDR2 SYGVNS. Trimming cost V 7 bases and J 7 bases, with 13 bases left between them. There are 12 residues in the CDR3. In DNA form, the CDR3 reads TGTGCCAGCACAAACAGGGATGGTGGCTACACCTTC. Its translation is CASTNRDGGYTF.

The chain is built from TRBV2 and TRBJ1-2; D not certain. From germline, CDR1 is SNHLY and CDR2 FYNNEI. The CDR3 contains 13 residues. The germline V and J ends were trimmed by 8 bases and 0 bases, with 10 bases remaining between them. The CDR3, as DNA: TGTGCCAGCGGCTCAGTTACTAACTATGGCTACACCTTC. Its protein product is CASGSVTNYGYTF.

The chain has TRBV11-2 and TRBJ2-5, with D unclear. CDR3 length: 15 residues. The germline CDR1 and CDR2 sequences are SGHAT and FQNNGV. V lost 5 bases to trimming and J lost 9 bases, with 22 bases between them. The CDR3 here is CASSRSGSFGPAQYF. The DNA for the CDR3 is TGTGCCAGCAGCCGCTCCGGGTCCTTTGGCCCAGCCCAGTACTTC.

CDR3 loop: CASTTGRSGNTIYF. The DNA for the CDR3 is TGTGCCAGCACCACAGGCCGCTCTGGAAACACCATATATTTT. The chain joins TRBV2 to TRBJ1-3, with D perhaps matching TRBD1 (5 bases). Germline loops: CDR1 SNHLY, CDR2 FYNNEI. With 7 bases removed from V and 0 bases from J, the gap between germline ends came to 10 bases. The CDR3 has 14 amino acids.